The clone carrying this TCR beta chain has a handful of counts. Its antigen is still unknown. The V gene lost 0 bases and the J gene lost 6 bases, with 27 bases spanning the gap. Germline CDR1 MGHRA, CDR2 YSYEKL. This CDR3 is built from 20 residues. The data are from a study of blood T cells in healthy people across ages. Next came a second PCR, run for roughly 7 to 12 cycles, which used a sample-barcoded 5' primer along with a J-beta primer mix. One entry per CDR3 protein, called by TCRdb with MiXCR from the 5' RACE reads. Of about 1,400,000 distinct CDR3 sequences in the sample, around 59% were seen once. Study-level points and caveats: Samples with more naive T cells showed higher observed beta diversity.

The study recruited healthy Caucasian donors from Russia who were aged about 6 to 95. Per sample, a minimum of 7 million PBMCs were isolated. At least 5.5 micrograms of total RNA were extracted per sample. Sequenced: blood. The chain has TRBV4-1 and TRBJ2-1; D perhaps matches TRBD2 (6 bases). This sequence originates from a young man in good health. CDR3 loop: CASSQDCAGRCYFAFNEQFF. DNA of the CDR3: TGCGCCAGCAGCCAAGATTGTGCCGGGAGATGTTATTTCGCGTTCAATGAGCAGTTCTTC.